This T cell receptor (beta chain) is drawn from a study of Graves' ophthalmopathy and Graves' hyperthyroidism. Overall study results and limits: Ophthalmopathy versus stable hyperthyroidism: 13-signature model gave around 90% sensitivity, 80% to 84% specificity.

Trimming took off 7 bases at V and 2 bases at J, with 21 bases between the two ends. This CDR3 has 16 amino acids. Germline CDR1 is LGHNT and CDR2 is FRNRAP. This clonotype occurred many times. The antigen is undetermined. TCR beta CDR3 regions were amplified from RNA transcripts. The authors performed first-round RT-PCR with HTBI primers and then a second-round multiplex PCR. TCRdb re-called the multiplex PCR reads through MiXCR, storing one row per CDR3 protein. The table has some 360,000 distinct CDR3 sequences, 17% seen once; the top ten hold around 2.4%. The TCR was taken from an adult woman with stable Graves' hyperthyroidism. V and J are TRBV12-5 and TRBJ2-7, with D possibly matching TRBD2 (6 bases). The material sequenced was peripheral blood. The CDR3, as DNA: TGTGCTAGTGCCTATTCGGCGGGACCGAAGACCTACGAGCAGTACTTC. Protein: CASAYSAGPKTYEQYF.